The 25 T cell receptor beta chains below were found in one sample sequenced in a study of neurological immune-mediated disorders. The time point was: longitudinal time-point 3. TCRdb processed the 5' RACE reads anew with MiXCR; each CDR3 protein has one entry. The sample has about 80,000 distinct CDR3 sequences, about 4.3% seen once; the top ten hold approximately 5.8%. Material: PBMCs. All receptors derive from a woman in her sixties or seventies with multiple sclerosis.

Many counts were recorded for this clonotype. The rearrangement joins TRBV9 to TRBJ2-1; tentative D call: TRBD2 (6 bases). V lost 1 base to trimming and J lost 1 base, with 12 bases between them. Germline loops: CDR1 SGDLS, CDR2 YYNGEE. CDR3 length: 16 residues. The CDR3 protein is CASSVHSRGSYNEQFF. The DNA for the CDR3 is TGTGCCAGCAGCGTACACTCGCGGGGTTCCTACAATGAGCAGTTCTTC.

There are many counts of this clonotype. This chain uses TRBV6-2 or TRBV6-3 with TRBJ1-1, with 8 bases matching TRBD1. The CDR3 length is 14 residues. V was pared by 5 bases and J by 0 bases, with 2 bases of the junction left unmatched. In germline, CDR1 is MNHEY, CDR2 SVGEGT. The CDR3 nucleotides are TGTGCCAGCAGTAGGACAGGGATGAACACTGAAGCTTTCTTT. It encodes CASSRTGMNTEAFF.

This clonotype has a count of ten or more. V gene TRBV12-3 or TRBV12-4 combines with J gene TRBJ2-2; D possibly corresponds to TRBD2 (6 bases). The V end lost 5 bases, the J end lost 4 bases, and 20 bases lay between the germline ends. The CDR3 has 17 residues. The CDR3 nucleotides are TGTGCCAGCAGTAAATCCGGGTTGGGGGGTGGCACCGGGGAGCTGTTTTTT. It encodes CASSKSGLGGGTGELFF.

V usage is TRBV7-6 and J usage is TRBJ2-3, with D possibly matching TRBD2 (7 bases). Germline V gives CDR1 SGHVS, CDR2 FNYEAQ. V shed 4 bases and J shed 2 bases, with 13 bases lying between them. The CDR3 sequence is 15 residues long. Here the CDR3 reads CASSSPAGATDTQYF. CDR3 DNA: TGTGCCAGCAGCTCCCCGGCGGGGGCCACAGATACGCAGTATTTT.

This clonotype was seen at least ten times. The chain combines TRBV18 with TRBJ2-7; 9 nucleotides agree with TRBD2. The CDR3 contains 16 residues. From germline, CDR1 is KGHSH and CDR2 LQKENI. V was clipped by 3 bases and J by 2 bases; unmatched bases: 8. The CDR3 DNA is TGTGCCAGCTCACCCACAATGACTAGCGGAACCTACGAGCAGTACTTC. It encodes CASSPTMTSGTYEQYF. The full variable domain, its missing parts supplied by reference TRBV18 and TRBJ2-7, is NAGVMQNPRHLVRRRGQEARLRCSPMKGHSHVYWYRQLPEEGLKFMVYLQKENIIDESGMPKERFSAEFPKEGPSILRIQQVVRGDSAAYFCASSPTMTSGTYEQYFGPGTRLTVT.

By share of the sample, this clonotype is medium-sized (0.01 to 0.1%). The chain couples TRBV11-2 to TRBJ2-3, with a tentative D call TRBD2 (7 bases). The CDR3 has 16 residues. Germline V gene lookup returns CDR1 SGHAT and CDR2 FQNNGV. The V and J ends lost 5 bases and 5 bases respectively, with 20 bases between them. The CDR3 nucleotides read TGTGCCAGCAGCCCAGTTACACAGGGAGGGAAAGATACGCAGTATTTT. It yields the protein CASSPVTQGGKDTQYF.

This clonotype was counted many times. This chain connects TRBV20-1 to TRBJ2-3; 9 bases are shared with TRBD1. The CDR3 length is 14 residues. CDR1 and CDR2 from the germline V gene are DFQATT and SNEGSKA (reference sequence). V lost 6 bases to trimming and J lost 2 bases; unmatched junction nucleotides: 6. The CDR3: CSAVQGANTDTQYF. The CDR3 DNA follows: TGCAGTGCCGTACAGGGGGCGAACACAGATACGCAGTATTTT.

There are many counts of this clonotype. The rearrangement links TRBV14 to TRBJ1-1; possibly TRBD1 for D (5 bases). Germline-derived CDR1 and CDR2 are SGHDN and FVKESK. Trimming pared 3 bases from V and 11 bases from J, leaving 13 bases between. The CDR3 length is 12 residues. CDR3 sequence (DNA): TGTGCCAGCAGCCAGGGGGGGACCCAGGCTTTCTTT. Translation: CASSQGGTQAFF.

This clonotype was found many times. This chain joins TRBV5-1 and TRBJ2-4, with D uncertain. V was clipped by 1 base and J by 2 bases, with 7 bases between them. Germline lookup yields CDR1 SGHRS and CDR2 YFSETQ. The CDR3 has 14 residues. The CDR3 DNA sequence: TGCGCCAGCAGCTTGATACCCTCCAAAAACATTCAGTACTTC. Protein product: CASSLIPSKNIQYF.

This clonotype was observed many times. J is TRBJ1-1 and V is TRBV12-3 or TRBV12-4, with 7 positions matching TRBD1. The CDR3 has 15 residues. With 8 bases clipped from V and 1 base from J, the junction kept 10 bases outside the gene matches. CDR3 nucleotide sequence: TGTGCCAGCGACCCCAGACAGGGCGGGAACACTGAAGCTTTCTTT. Protein product: CASDPRQGGNTEAFF.

This clonotype occurred many times. The V and J genes are TRBV3-1 and TRBJ2-1, with 10 bases lining up with TRBD2. V trimming: 4 bases; J trimming: 4 bases; junction bases outside the gene matches: 13. This CDR3 spans 18 amino acids. CDR1 and CDR2 (germline): LGHDT, YNNKEL (reference sequence). The chain's CDR3 is CASSPPRSGGVRYNEQFF. The CDR3 bases are TGTGCCAGCAGCCCGCCGAGGAGCGGGGGGGTGAGATACAATGAGCAGTTCTTC.

Turning to this clonotype: This sequence may be a read error, since a much larger clone differs from it by one base. J is TRBJ1-5 and V is TRBV5-5; D might be TRBD1 (5 bases). The germline V gene encodes CDR1 SGHKS and CDR2 YYEKEE (reference sequence). V gave up 8 bases and J gave up 3 bases, with 18 bases separating them. The CDR3 length is 15 residues. CDR3 residues: CARTAFQGNNQPQHF. Written as DNA, the CDR3 is TGTGCCAGAACCGCATTTCAGGGAAACAATCAGCCCCAGCATTTT.

This clonotype was seen repeatedly, ten times or more. The rearrangement links TRBV20-1 to TRBJ2-7; TRBD2 matches 7 bases. With 3 bases clipped from V and 6 bases from J, the junction kept 11 bases outside the gene matches. Germline values: CDR1 DFQATT, CDR2 SNEGSKA (reference sequence). This CDR3 has 14 residues. The CDR3 loop is CSASISREGSEQYF. CDR3 coding DNA: TGCAGTGCTAGTATCAGCAGGGAGGGATCCGAGCAGTACTTC.

This clonotype has only a few counts. The V and J genes are TRBV19 and TRBJ1-2; possibly TRBD1 for D (6 bases). With 2 bases removed from V and 4 bases from J, the gap between germline ends came to 11 bases. The CDR3 contains 14 residues. CDR1 is LNHDA, CDR2 SQIVND, per germline (reference sequence). This chain's CDR3 is CASSIQQGGYGYTF. CDR3 DNA sequence: TGTGCCAGTAGTATACAACAGGGAGGCTATGGCTACACCTTC.

This clonotype was picked up many times. The V gene is TRBV2, the J gene TRBJ2-7, with D perhaps TRBD2 (6 bases). Germline V gene sequence: CDR1 SNHLY, CDR2 FYNNEI. This CDR3 comprises 11 residues. Trimming stripped 4 bases from V and 6 bases from J, with 7 bases between. The DNA of the CDR3 is TGTGCCAGCAGTGGTAGCGGCGAGCAGTACTTC. The encoded protein is CASSGSGEQYF.

Many counts were recorded for this clonotype. V is TRBV7-9 and J is TRBJ1-1; TRBD1 might be the D (6 bases). V lost 7 bases and J lost 5, with 20 bases in between. Germline V lookup: CDR1 SEHNR, CDR2 FQNEAQ (reference sequence). The CDR3 contains 15 residues. The CDR3: CASIQAGGAGTEAFF. Here the CDR3 DNA reads TGTGCCAGCATCCAAGCTGGGGGCGCGGGGACTGAAGCTTTCTTT.

This clonotype has at least ten counts. This sequence joins TRBV6-5 and TRBJ1-2, with D unclear. The germline V gene has CDR1 MNHEY and CDR2 SVGAGI. V lost 2 bases and J 6 bases, leaving 13 bases between the germline ends. The CDR3 has 14 amino acids. CDR3 sequence: CASSYNRGQDGYTF. CDR3 sequence (DNA): TGTGCCAGCAGTTACAATCGCGGGCAGGATGGCTACACCTTC.

Turning to this clonotype: A much larger clone sits a single nucleotide away, making a read error possible. The chain couples TRBV29-1 to TRBJ2-3, with D tentatively TRBD1 or TRBD2 (5 bases each). Trimming left V 0 bases short and J 7 bases short, with 17 bases between. CDR3 length: 15 amino acids. The germline V gene encodes CDR1 SQVTM and CDR2 ANQGSEA. The CDR3 region is CSVEDRDGNKYTQYF. The CDR3, as DNA: TGCAGCGTTGAAGACCGGGACGGGAATAAATATACGCAGTATTTT.

This clonotype has a count of ten or more. This sequence joins TRBV20-1 and TRBJ1-4; no definite D call. This CDR3 region has 11 residues. V was shortened by 6 bases and J by 4 bases, with 6 bases between the two germline ends. Looked up from germline, CDR1 is DFQATT and CDR2 is SNEGSKA (reference sequence). The CDR3, as DNA: TGCAGTGCAGAGGATAATGAAAAACTGTTTTTT. Residues: CSAEDNEKLFF.

This clonotype was seen ten or more times. The V call is TRBV7-6, the J call TRBJ2-7; 8 nucleotides agree with TRBD2. The CDR3 has 16 residues. Germline-derived CDR1 and CDR2 are SGHVS and FNYEAQ. Unmatched junction bases numbered 12, after V lost 3 bases and J lost 5 bases. CDR3 in amino acids: CASSLAPVAGKHEQYF. The CDR3 DNA is TGTGCCAGCAGCTTGGCCCCCGTAGCGGGGAAGCACGAGCAGTACTTC. Full variable domain (outside the CDR3, taken from reference TRBV7-6 and TRBJ2-7): GAGVSQSPRYKVTKRGQDVALRCDPISGHVSLYWYRQALGQGPEFLTYFNYEAQQDKSGLPNDRFSAERPEGSISTLTIQRTEQRDSAMYRCASSLAPVAGKHEQYFGPGTRLTVT.

This chain joins TRBV14 and TRBJ2-5, with D unclear. The germline V gene encodes CDR1 SGHDN and CDR2 FVKESK. This CDR3 contains 12 residues. Trimming pared 1 base from V and 6 bases from J, leaving 6 bases between. The CDR3 sequence is CASSQAPQTQYF. As DNA, the CDR3 is TGTGCCAGCAGCCAAGCGCCCCAGACCCAGTACTTC.

In its sample, this clonotype was seen many times. This chain links TRBV5-1 with TRBJ1-3; unclear D gene. Trimming removed 0 bases at V and 2 bases at J, with 6 bases between. Germline CDR1 is SGHRS and CDR2 is YFSETQ. The CDR3 has 14 amino acids. The CDR3 DNA reads as TGCGCCAGCAGCTTGGACGGTGCTGGAAACACCATATATTTT. Protein: CASSLDGAGNTIYF.

This clonotype was seen many times. The J gene is TRBJ2-5, the V gene TRBV7-2; 9 nucleotides match TRBD2. The CDR3 is 16 amino acids. Germline V gene sequence: CDR1 SGHTA, CDR2 FQGNSA. The ends lost 5 bases at V and 4 bases at J; junction bases unmatched: 11. This CDR3 reads CASSPAGRGGPETQYF. CDR3 coding DNA: TGTGCCAGCAGCCCCGCAGGGCGGGGGGGCCCAGAGACCCAGTACTTC. The variable domain in full, with the rest retrieved from reference TRBV7-2 and TRBJ2-5, is GAGVSQSPSNKVTEKGKDVELRCDPISGHTALYWYRQSLGQGLEFLIYFQGNSAPDKSGLPSDRFSAERTGGSVSTLTIQRTQQEDSAVYLCASSPAGRGGPETQYFGPGTRLLVL.

At least ten counts were recorded for this clonotype. The chain joins TRBV2 to TRBJ2-1, with D unclear. This CDR3 has 14 residues. CDR1 and CDR2 (germline): SNHLY, FYNNEI. The V end was cut by 6 bases, the J end by 4 bases, with 13 bases between. In DNA, the CDR3 is TGTGCCAGCAGGCCCGGACCCGCTTACAATGAGCAGTTCTTC. This codes for CASRPGPAYNEQFF.

Ten or more counts support this clonotype. This chain connects TRBV5-1 to TRBJ1-2, with TRBD1 identical over 9 bases. The CDR3 totals 15 residues. Germline loops: CDR1 SGHRS, CDR2 YFSETQ. Trimming at V came to 3 bases and at J to 2 bases, leaving 5 bases not matched to a gene. In DNA form, the CDR3 reads TGCGCCAGCAGCTATGACAGGGGGTCCAACTATGGCTACACCTTC. It specifies CASSYDRGSNYGYTF.